This T cell receptor beta chain was captured by sequencing in a study of neurological immune-mediated disorders. A 10-nucleotide random UMI tagged transcripts in template-switch 5'RACE cDNA synthesis. TCRdb reprocessed the 5' RACE reads via MiXCR and lists one record per CDR3 protein. Of 53,000 or so distinct CDR3 sequences listed, 6.5% to 8.5% are singletons. Study results and caveats: No CDR3 amino acid sequences were shared by expanded clones across subjects, suggesting private repertoires in all groups.

This clonotype showed up just a few times. As yet, its antigen is unknown. Described time point: longitudinal time-point 3. CDR3 length equals 14 residues. The germline V gene encodes CDR1 MNHEY and CDR2 SVGAGI. V lost 0 bases and J lost 3, with 9 bases in between. The rearrangement joins TRBV6-5 to TRBJ2-7; D is unclear. Sample: PBMCs. This TCR derives from a woman between 40 and 55 years old in good health. CDR3 sequence reads: CASSYSVGVYEQYF. CDR3 nucleotides: TGTGCCAGCAGTTACTCGGTGGGCGTCTACGAGCAGTACTTC.